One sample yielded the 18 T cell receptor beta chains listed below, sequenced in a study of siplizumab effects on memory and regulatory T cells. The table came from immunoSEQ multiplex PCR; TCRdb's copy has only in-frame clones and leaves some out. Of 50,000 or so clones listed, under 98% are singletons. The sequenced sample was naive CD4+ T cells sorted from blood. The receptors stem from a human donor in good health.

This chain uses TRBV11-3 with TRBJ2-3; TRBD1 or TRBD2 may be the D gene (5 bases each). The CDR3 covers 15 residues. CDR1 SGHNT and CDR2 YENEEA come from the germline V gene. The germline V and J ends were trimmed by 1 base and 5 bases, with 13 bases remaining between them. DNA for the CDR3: TGTGCCAGCAGCTTAGGAGGGGTGGTTGTAGATACGCAGTATTTT. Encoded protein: CASSLGGVVVDTQYF.

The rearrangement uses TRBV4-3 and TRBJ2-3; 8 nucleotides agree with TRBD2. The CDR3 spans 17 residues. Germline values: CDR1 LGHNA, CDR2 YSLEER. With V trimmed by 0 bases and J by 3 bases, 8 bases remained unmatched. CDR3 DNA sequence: TGCGCCAGCAGCCAAGAAGAAACGGGCGGGGGGACAGATACGCAGTATTTT. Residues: CASSQEETGGGTDTQYF.

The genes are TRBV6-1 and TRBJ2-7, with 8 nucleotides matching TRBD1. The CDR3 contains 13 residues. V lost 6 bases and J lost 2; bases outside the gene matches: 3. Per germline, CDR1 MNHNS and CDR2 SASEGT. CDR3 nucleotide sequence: TGTGCCAGCAGCTCAGGGGGCCCCTACGAGCAGTACTTC. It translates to CASSSGGPYEQYF.

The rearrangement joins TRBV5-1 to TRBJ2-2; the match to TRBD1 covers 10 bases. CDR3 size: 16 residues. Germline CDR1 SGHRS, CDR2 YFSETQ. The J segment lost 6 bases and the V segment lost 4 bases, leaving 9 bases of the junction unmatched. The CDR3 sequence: CASSKAGQGVPGELFF. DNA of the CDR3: TGCGCCAGCAGCAAGGCCGGACAGGGGGTCCCCGGGGAGCTGTTTTTT. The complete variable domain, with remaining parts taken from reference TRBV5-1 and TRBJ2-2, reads KAGVTQTPRYLIKTRGQQVTLSCSPISGHRSVSWYQQTPGQGLQFLFEYFSETQRNKGNFPGRFSGRQFSNSRSEMNVSTLELGDSALYLCASSKAGQGVPGELFFGEGSRLTVL.

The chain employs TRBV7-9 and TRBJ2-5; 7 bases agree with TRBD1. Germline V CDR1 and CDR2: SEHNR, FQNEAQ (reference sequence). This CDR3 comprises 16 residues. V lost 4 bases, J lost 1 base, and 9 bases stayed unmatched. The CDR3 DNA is TGTGCCAGCAGCTGGGACCTGGGACAGTCCCAAGAGACCCAGTACTTC. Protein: CASSWDLGQSQETQYF.

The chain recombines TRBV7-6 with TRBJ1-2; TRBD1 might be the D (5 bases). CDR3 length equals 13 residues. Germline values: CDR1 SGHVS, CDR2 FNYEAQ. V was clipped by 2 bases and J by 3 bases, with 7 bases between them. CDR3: CASSLLTDYGYTF. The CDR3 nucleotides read TGTGCCAGCAGCTTACTGACAGACTATGGCTACACCTTC.

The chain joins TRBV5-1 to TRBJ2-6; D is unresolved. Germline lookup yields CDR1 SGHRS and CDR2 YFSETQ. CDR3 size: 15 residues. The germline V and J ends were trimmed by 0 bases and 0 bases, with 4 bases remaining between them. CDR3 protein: CASSLDTSGANVLTF. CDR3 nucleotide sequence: TGCGCCAGCAGCTTGGACACCTCTGGGGCCAACGTCCTGACTTTC.

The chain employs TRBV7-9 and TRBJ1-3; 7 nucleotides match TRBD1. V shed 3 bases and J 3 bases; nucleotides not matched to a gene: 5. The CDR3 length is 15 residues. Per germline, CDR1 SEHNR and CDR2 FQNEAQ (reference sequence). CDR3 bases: TGTGCCAGCAGCTTGGACCAGGGGGGTGGAAACACCATATATTTT. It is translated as CASSLDQGGGNTIYF. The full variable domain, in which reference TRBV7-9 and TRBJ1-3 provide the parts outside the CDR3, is DTGVSQNPRHKITKRGQNVTFRCDPISEHNRLYWYRQTLGQGPEFLTYFQNEAQLEKSRLLSDRFSAERPKGSFSTLEIQRTEQGDSAMYLCASSLDQGGGNTIYFGEGSWLTVV.

The CDR3: CASSYVAGVGTDTQYF. In DNA, the CDR3 is TGTGCCAGCAGTTACGTTGCGGGAGTCGGCACAGATACGCAGTATTTT. The rearrangement joins TRBV6-5 to TRBJ2-3; the match to TRBD2 covers 7 bases. Germline trimming cut 2 bases from V and 1 base from J; bases unmatched to any gene: 6. Germline V gene data show CDR1 as MNHEY and CDR2 as SVGAGI. This CDR3 has 16 amino acids.

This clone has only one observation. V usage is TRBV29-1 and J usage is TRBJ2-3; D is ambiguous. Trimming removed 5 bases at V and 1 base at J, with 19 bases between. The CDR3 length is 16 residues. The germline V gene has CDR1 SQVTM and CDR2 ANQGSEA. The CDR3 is CSVLLRWFLGTDTQYF. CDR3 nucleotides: TGCAGCGTTCTTCTTCGATGGTTTCTTGGCACAGATACGCAGTATTTT.

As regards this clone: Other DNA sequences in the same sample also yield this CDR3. The CDR3 DNA sequence: TGTGCCAGCTCACCAAAGGGGGGGAACACTGAAGCTTTCTTT. Its protein is CASSPKGGNTEAFF. The chain joins TRBV18 to TRBJ1-1, with D possibly matching TRBD1 (6 bases). Germline V gene lookup returns CDR1 KGHSH and CDR2 LQKENI. The CDR3 contains 14 residues. Trimming shortened V by 2 bases and J by 1 base, and 8 bases separated the two germline ends.

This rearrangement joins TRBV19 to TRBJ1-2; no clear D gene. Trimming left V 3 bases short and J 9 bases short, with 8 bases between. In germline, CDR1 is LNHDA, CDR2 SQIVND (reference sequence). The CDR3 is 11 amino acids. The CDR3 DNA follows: TGTGCCAGTAGTATTCTGGGGAGCTACACCTTC. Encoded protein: CASSILGSYTF.

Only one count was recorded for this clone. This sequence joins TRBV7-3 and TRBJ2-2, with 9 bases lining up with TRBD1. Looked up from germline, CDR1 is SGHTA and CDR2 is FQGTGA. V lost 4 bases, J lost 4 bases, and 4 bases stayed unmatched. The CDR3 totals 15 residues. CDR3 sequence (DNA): TGTGCCAGCAGCTCCCGGGACAGGGCCACCGGGGAGCTGTTTTTT. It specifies CASSSRDRATGELFF. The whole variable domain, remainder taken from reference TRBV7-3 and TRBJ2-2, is GAGVSQTPSNKVTEKGKYVELRCDPISGHTALYWYRQSLGQGPEFLIYFQGTGAADDSGLPNDRFFAVRPEGSVSTLKIQRTERGDSAVYLCASSSRDRATGELFFGEGSRLTVL.

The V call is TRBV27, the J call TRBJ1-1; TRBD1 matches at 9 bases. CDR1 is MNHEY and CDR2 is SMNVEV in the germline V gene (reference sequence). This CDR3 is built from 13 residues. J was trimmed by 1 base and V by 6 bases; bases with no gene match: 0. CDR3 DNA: TGTGCCAGCAGGGGACAGGGGAACACTGAAGCTTTCTTT. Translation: CASRGQGNTEAFF.

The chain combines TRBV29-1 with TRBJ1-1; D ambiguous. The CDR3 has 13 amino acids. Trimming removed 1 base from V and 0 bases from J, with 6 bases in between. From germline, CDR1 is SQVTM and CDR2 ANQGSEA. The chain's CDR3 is CSVEVSLNTEAFF. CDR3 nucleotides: TGCAGCGTTGAAGTTTCCTTGAACACTGAAGCTTTCTTT.

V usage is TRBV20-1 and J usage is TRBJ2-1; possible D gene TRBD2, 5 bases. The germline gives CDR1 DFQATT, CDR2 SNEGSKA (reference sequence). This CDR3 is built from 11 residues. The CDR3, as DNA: TGCAGCGTAGCGAACCCCAATGAGCAGTTCTTC. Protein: CSVANPNEQFF.

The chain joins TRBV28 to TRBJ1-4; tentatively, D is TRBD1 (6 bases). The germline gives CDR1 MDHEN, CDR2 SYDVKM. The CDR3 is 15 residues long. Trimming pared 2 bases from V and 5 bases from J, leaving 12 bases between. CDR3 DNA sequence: TGTGCCAGCAGTTTACCCCAGGGGCGGAATGAAAAACTGTTTTTT. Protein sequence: CASSLPQGRNEKLFF.

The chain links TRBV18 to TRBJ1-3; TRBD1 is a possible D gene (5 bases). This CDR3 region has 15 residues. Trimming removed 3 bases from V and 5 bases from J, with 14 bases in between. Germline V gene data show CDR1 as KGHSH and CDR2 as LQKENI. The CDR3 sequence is CASSPPGGARNTIYF. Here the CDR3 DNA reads TGTGCCAGCTCACCCCCCGGGGGAGCCAGAAACACCATATATTTT.